The T cell receptor beta chain under discussion was sequenced for a study of Tregs in tolerant kidney transplant recipients. Unstimulated regulatory T cells (CD4+CD25+CD127-), CD4+CD25- non-regulatory cells, CD4 and CD8 cells were FACS-sorted from thawed PBMCs. Germline V gives CDR1 SGHDT, CDR2 YYEEEE. The CDR3 has 18 amino acids. The J segment lost 7 bases and the V segment lost 4 bases, leaving 19 bases of the junction unmatched. In regard to this clone: As yet, its antigen is unknown.

Study-wide points: Nucleotide sequences could not be compared across some patients' samples due to primer changes.

The repertoire was sequenced with immunoSEQ multiplex PCR; TCRdb's copy has only in-frame clones and lacks some. This sample yields 100,000 to 130,000 clones, of which 90% are seen a single time; roughly 0.31% belongs to the top ten. Sequenced here: CD4+ T cells from blood, sampled before the transplant. This chain joins TRBV5-6 and TRBJ1-4; 7 positions match TRBD1. The receptor was derived from a human donor who received a combined kidney and bone marrow transplant. CDR3 in DNA: TGTGCCAGCAGCCCCTTCAAACGAGCAGGGGGGCACGGTGAAAAACTGTTTTTT. Translation gives CASSPFKRAGGHGEKLFF.